A single sample gave rise to the 21 T cell receptor beta chains below, sequenced in a study of T cell responses to AZD1222 COVID-19 vaccine. Using immunoSEQ multiplex PCR, the repertoire was profiled, and TCRdb retains in-frame clones only, with some absent. The sample lists 100,000 to 150,000 clones, roughly 89% occurring once. This specimen consisted of peripheral blood, obtained on day 0 of MenACWY control vaccination. These receptors were obtained from an adult in good health.

CDR3 DNA: TGTGCCAGCAGTCGAGGACAGGGCCCCTACGAGCAGTACTTC. It specifies CASSRGQGPYEQYF. This sequence joins TRBV6-5 and TRBJ2-7; 8 bases map to TRBD1. V dropped 5 bases and J dropped 2; count of bases not matched to a gene: 5. Germline V gene lookup returns CDR1 MNHEY and CDR2 SVGAGI. The CDR3 has 14 amino acids.

The V call is TRBV4-2, the J call TRBJ2-1; a possible D gene is TRBD2 (6 bases). V lost 2 bases to trimming and J lost 0 bases, with 11 bases between them. The germline gives CDR1 LGHNA, CDR2 YNFKEQ. The CDR3 contains 16 residues. In nucleotides, the CDR3 is TGTGCCAGCAGCCAACAGCAGGAGGGCTCCTACAATGAGCAGTTCTTC. Translation: CASSQQQEGSYNEQFF.

V and J are TRBV6-1 and TRBJ2-7; no reliable D call. CDR3 length equals 15 residues. The V end was cut by 0 bases, the J end by 3 bases, with 12 bases between. Germline CDR1 is MNHNS and CDR2 is SASEGT. DNA for the CDR3: TGTGCCAGCAGTGAAGCGATCGGCGGAGTCTACGAGCAGTACTTC. Protein: CASSEAIGGVYEQYF.

The chain carries TRBV11-1 and TRBJ1-1; D remains ambiguous. The CDR3 has 12 residues. CDR1 and CDR2 (germline): SGHAT, FQDESV (reference sequence). The V gene lost 5 bases and the J gene lost 10 bases, with 14 bases spanning the gap. The CDR3 reads CASSPDLERAFF. For the CDR3, the DNA is TGTGCCAGCAGCCCAGACCTCGAAAGAGCTTTCTTT.

The rearrangement joins TRBV12-3 or TRBV12-4 to TRBJ1-1; a possible D gene is TRBD1 (6 bases). CDR3 length: 12 amino acids. The V end lost 6 bases, the J end lost 6 bases, and 11 bases lay between the germline ends. CDR3 DNA: TGTGCCAGCAGCAAACAGGGAGCTGAAGCTTTCTTT. This translates into CASSKQGAEAFF.

The rearrangement links TRBV19 to TRBJ2-2; D remains unclear. Trimming took off 0 bases at V and 7 bases at J, with 12 bases between the two ends. The CDR3 has 15 amino acids. CDR1 is LNHDA and CDR2 is SQIVND in the germline V gene (reference sequence). The CDR3 protein is CASSIDFGWDGELFF. The CDR3 DNA reads TGTGCCAGTAGTATAGATTTTGGATGGGACGGGGAGCTGTTTTTT. Based on the CDR3 plus reference TRBV19 and TRBJ2-2, the full variable domain is DGGITQSPKYLFRKEGQNVTLSCEQNLNHDAMYWYRQDPGQGLRLIYYSQIVNDFQKGDIAEGYSVSREKKESFPLTVTSAQKNPTAFYLCASSIDFGWDGELFFGEGSRLTVL.

The chain links TRBV5-1 to TRBJ2-7; 11 bases align to TRBD2. V lost 2 bases, J lost 1 base, and 2 bases stayed unmatched. The CDR3 consists of 15 residues. Germline CDR1 and CDR2: SGHRS and YFSETQ. CDR3 sequence (DNA): TGCGCCAGCAGCTTACTAGCGGGAGCGTCCTACGAGCAGTACTTC. This translates into CASSLLAGASYEQYF.

The chain combines TRBV14 with TRBJ2-1; the match to TRBD2 covers 10 bases. The CDR3 spans 15 residues. Germline-derived CDR1 and CDR2 are SGHDN and FVKESK. V shed 1 base, J shed 7 bases, and the junction held 4 bases outside the gene matches. This chain's CDR3 is CASSQASGSVNEQFF. As DNA, the CDR3 is TGTGCCAGCAGCCAAGCTAGCGGGAGTGTGAATGAGCAGTTCTTC.

The chain carries TRBV5-4 and TRBJ2-3; 9 bases match TRBD1. The CDR3 contains 15 residues. V was clipped by 3 bases and J by 3 bases; unmatched bases: 5. CDR1 and CDR2 from the germline V gene are SGHNT and YYREEE (reference sequence). Written as DNA, the CDR3 is TGTGCCAGCAGCTACAGGACAGGGGTGACAGATACGCAGTATTTT. Its translation is CASSYRTGVTDTQYF.

This rearrangement joins TRBV27 to TRBJ1-5; 10 bases line up with TRBD1. Germline trimming cut 4 bases from V and 16 bases from J; bases unmatched to any gene: 25. The germline CDR1 and CDR2 sequences are MNHEY and SMNVEV (reference sequence). The length of the CDR3 is 18 residues. The CDR3 bases are TGTGCCAGCAGTTCCTCCGGGACAGGGGTCCTCACAGGGGGTAGTAAACATTTT. This codes for CASSSSGTGVLTGGSKHF.

This chain connects TRBV11-2 to TRBJ1-1; D is unresolved. Deletions cut 3 bases from V and 1 base from J, with 9 bases between. Germline V gives CDR1 SGHAT, CDR2 FQNNGV. The CDR3 consists of 14 residues. The CDR3 bases are TGTGCCAGCAGCTTCGCGGTCCCGAACACTGAAGCTTTCTTT. Translation: CASSFAVPNTEAFF. Supplemented by reference TRBV11-2 and TRBJ1-1, the full variable domain reads EAGVAQSPRYKIIEKRQSVAFWCNPISGHATLYWYQQILGQGPKLLIQFQNNGVVDDSQLPKDRFSAERLKGVDSTLKIQPAKLEDSAVYLCASSFAVPNTEAFFGQGTRLTVV.

This clone was observed a single time. V is TRBV6-6 and J is TRBJ2-1, with 9 bases that match TRBD1. The germline V gene encodes CDR1 MNHNY and CDR2 SVGAGI (reference sequence). V lost 6 bases to trimming and J lost 5 bases; unmatched junction nucleotides: 14. This CDR3 is built from 17 residues. The CDR3 DNA follows: TGTGCCAGCAGCCGAAAGGCCGGGACAGGGATTAACAATGAGCAGTTCTTC. Its protein is CASSRKAGTGINNEQFF.

This clone was observed once. V and J are TRBV19 and TRBJ1-5; D unresolved. CDR3 length equals 15 residues. V lost 6 bases and J lost 2, with 14 bases in between. Germline V CDR1 and CDR2: LNHDA, SQIVND (reference sequence). In DNA form, the CDR3 reads TGTGCCAGTAGCCGGGAGAATCTTGGCAATCAGCCCCAGCATTTT. It encodes CASSRENLGNQPQHF.

Points on this clone: A junction end diverges from the germline sequence, so it may reflect a read error. The chain carries TRBV30 and TRBJ1-6, with D perhaps TRBD1 (5 bases). Germline V gene data show CDR1 as GTSNPN and CDR2 as SVGIG (reference sequence). This CDR3 has 14 residues. CDR3 in amino acids: CAWSVPGNNSPLHF. In nucleotides, the CDR3 is TGTGCCTGGAGTGTACCAGGGAATAACTCACCCCTCCACTTT.

V and J are TRBV5-1 and TRBJ1-1; D is unclear. Germline loops: CDR1 SGHRS, CDR2 YFSETQ. The V gene lost 2 bases and the J gene lost 5 bases, with 10 bases spanning the gap. This CDR3 has 13 amino acids. The CDR3: CASSFRVPTEAFF. The CDR3 region has the DNA TGCGCCAGCAGCTTCCGGGTCCCTACTGAAGCTTTCTTT. Drawing the rest from reference TRBV5-1 and TRBJ1-1, the complete variable domain is KAGVTQTPRYLIKTRGQQVTLSCSPISGHRSVSWYQQTPGQGLQFLFEYFSETQRNKGNFPGRFSGRQFSNSRSEMNVSTLELGDSALYLCASSFRVPTEAFFGQGTRLTVV.

This sequence joins TRBV6-5 and TRBJ1-4; D gene ambiguous. Looked up from germline, CDR1 is MNHEY and CDR2 is SVGAGI. V was cut by 6 bases and J by 8 bases, with 16 bases left in between. This CDR3 contains 14 residues. The DNA for the CDR3 is TGTGCCAGCAGCGCGACGGGAGGCGGGGAAAAACTGTTTTTT. Protein sequence: CASSATGGGEKLFF.

The chain couples TRBV4-1 to TRBJ1-2, with D perhaps matching TRBD1 (5 bases). Germline V gives CDR1 MGHRA, CDR2 YSYEKL. This CDR3 contains 15 residues. V was shortened by 5 bases and J by 0 bases, with 13 bases between the two germline ends. DNA for the CDR3: TGCGCCAGCAGCGAAGGGACTCCAGCTAACTATGGCTACACCTTC. It is translated as CASSEGTPANYGYTF.

This chain uses TRBV19 with TRBJ2-1, with 9 bases lining up with TRBD2. Trimming at V came to 10 bases and at J to 8 bases, leaving 12 bases not matched to a gene. Germline V gene sequence: CDR1 LNHDA, CDR2 SQIVND (reference sequence). The CDR3 covers 14 residues. The CDR3 region has the DNA TGTGCCACCAAGAGCGGGGGGATTTTCGATGAGCAGTTCTTC. It is translated as CATKSGGIFDEQFF.

DNA for the CDR3: TGTGCCAGCAGTTACTCAGAACGTTCACCCCTCCACTTT. Its protein is CASSYSERSPLHF. V usage is TRBV6-5 and J usage is TRBJ1-6, with D unresolved. Between the trimmed V and J ends, which lost 0 bases and 9 bases, there was a span of 6 bases. The CDR3 is made up of 13 amino acids. Germline lookup yields CDR1 MNHEY and CDR2 SVGAGI.

The chain uses TRBV30 and TRBJ1-2, with TRBD1 as a possible D gene (5 bases). Germline V gene sequence: CDR1 GTSNPN, CDR2 SVGIG (reference sequence). The CDR3 runs to 11 residues. The CDR3 sequence: CAWGVSYGYTF. The CDR3 bases are TGTGCTTGGGGGGTGAGCTATGGCTACACCTTC.

This chain connects TRBV27 to TRBJ1-5, with 9 bases that match TRBD1. There are 15 residues in the CDR3. Losses at the gene ends were 6 bases for V and 5 bases for J; bases not matched to a gene: 8. Germline CDR1 reads MNHEY; CDR2 reads SMNVEV (reference sequence). The CDR3 reads CASRGGTGSYQPQHF. The CDR3 nucleotides read TGTGCCAGCAGGGGGGGGACAGGGTCCTATCAGCCCCAGCATTTT.